The 26 T cell receptor beta chains below come from one sample, sequenced in a study of T-cell reconstitution after alpha-beta-depleted transplantation in children. Unique molecular identifiers were used to barcode this TCRbeta library. TCRdb passed the PCR reads through MiXCR, listing each CDR3 protein once. The sample shows about 190,000 distinct CDR3 sequences, approximately 6.6% of them seen only once. Sequenced here: PBMCs from the stem cell graft donor, sampled from the stem cell graft. These receptors originate from a human donor who donated a stem cell graft to a child with Wiskott-Aldrich syndrome.

Ten or more counts support this clonotype. The CDR3 nucleotides read TGTGCCAGCTCCCCCGGGACAGGGGGCTATGGCTACACCTTC. Its translation: CASSPGTGGYGYTF. This chain joins TRBV18 and TRBJ1-2, with 11 nucleotides matching TRBD1. Germline V gives CDR1 KGHSH, CDR2 LQKENI. The junction had 4 bases not matched to a gene; V was cut back by 6 bases and J by 4 bases. The CDR3 spans 14 residues.

This clonotype has a count of ten or more. The chain is built from TRBV29-1 and TRBJ2-3; 12 nucleotides match TRBD1. Germline V gene sequence: CDR1 SQVTM, CDR2 ANQGSEA. This CDR3 contains 12 residues. V shed 1 base and J 13 bases; nucleotides not matched to a gene: 3. In nucleotides, the CDR3 is TGCAGCGTTGAAGGGGACAGGGGGCGTAAGTATTTT. This sequence encodes CSVEGDRGRKYF.

The chain joins TRBV19 to TRBJ1-2; D remains ambiguous. Deletions cut 6 bases from V and 3 bases from J, with 8 bases between. The germline V gene encodes CDR1 LNHDA and CDR2 SQIVND (reference sequence). This CDR3 has 12 amino acids. The CDR3 region is CASSPGHYGYTF. In nucleotides, the CDR3 is TGTGCCAGTAGCCCCGGGCACTATGGCTACACCTTC.

This clonotype was recorded a few times. The chain uses TRBV12-3 or TRBV12-4 and TRBJ2-5; maybe TRBD2 (5 bases). The V gene lost 6 bases and the J gene lost 4 bases, with 18 bases spanning the gap. The CDR3 has 15 amino acids. This CDR3 is CASRGGGRRRETQYF. The CDR3 DNA sequence: TGTGCCAGCAGGGGCGGTGGTAGGAGGAGAGAGACCCAGTACTTC.

This clonotype was counted ten times or more. The chain combines TRBV5-1 with TRBJ2-7; D gene uncertain. Trimming shortened V by 0 bases and J by 0 bases, and 10 bases separated the two germline ends. CDR1 and CDR2 (germline): SGHRS, YFSETQ. The CDR3 extends over 15 amino acids. The CDR3 spells CASSLERGYSYEQYF. The CDR3 DNA is TGCGCCAGCAGCTTGGAGCGCGGATACTCCTACGAGCAGTACTTC.

This clonotype occurred a few times. The J gene is TRBJ1-1, the V gene TRBV7-9, with D unclear. This CDR3 is built from 12 residues. Germline V lookup: CDR1 SEHNR, CDR2 FQNEAQ (reference sequence). V dropped 4 bases and J dropped 7 bases, with 10 bases sitting between them. The CDR3 spells CASSSTGGEAFF. The DNA for the CDR3 is TGTGCCAGCAGCTCCACGGGCGGTGAAGCTTTCTTT. The whole variable domain, filled in from reference TRBV7-9 and TRBJ1-1, reads DTGVSQNPRHKITKRGQNVTFRCDPISEHNRLYWYRQTLGQGPEFLTYFQNEAQLEKSRLLSDRFSAERPKGSFSTLEIQRTEQGDSAMYLCASSSTGGEAFFGQGTRLTVV.

This clonotype was detected ten times or more. The rearrangement links TRBV20-1 to TRBJ1-4; TRBD1 is a possible D gene (5 bases). V was pared by 0 bases and J by 7 bases, with 15 bases between. The CDR3 is 15 amino acids. Germline V CDR1 and CDR2: DFQATT, SNEGSKA (reference sequence). The DNA for the CDR3 is TGCAGTGCTAGAGATGGCAGGGTTGGGGGTGAAAAACTGTTTTTT. It specifies CSARDGRVGGEKLFF.

The table lists this clonotype with many counts. This rearrangement joins TRBV9 to TRBJ1-2; D unresolved. V shed 4 bases and J shed 4 bases, with 11 bases lying between them. Germline values: CDR1 SGDLS, CDR2 YYNGEE. The CDR3 contains 13 residues. CDR3 nucleotide sequence: TGTGCCAGCAGCTCAGCAGGAGTCTATGGCTACACCTTC. It specifies CASSSAGVYGYTF.

This clonotype appeared many times. The rearrangement uses TRBV12-3 or TRBV12-4 and TRBJ1-1; no firm D call. The germline V and J ends were trimmed by 1 base and 3 bases, with 12 bases remaining between them. The CDR3 spans 15 residues. CDR3 in DNA: TGTGCCAGCAGTTTAGATGGCAGGCGATACACTGAAGCTTTCTTT. Its protein product is CASSLDGRRYTEAFF.

This clonotype was counted ten times or more. The chain has TRBV29-1 and TRBJ2-3; D is unclear. CDR1 is SQVTM, CDR2 ANQGSEA, per germline. Trimming removed 7 bases from V and 3 bases from J, with 11 bases in between. The CDR3 totals 12 residues. Here the CDR3 reads CSAGWTTDTQYF. CDR3 coding DNA: TGCAGCGCCGGCTGGACGACAGATACGCAGTATTTT.

The chain has TRBV20-1 and TRBJ2-3; 12 bases are a match to TRBD2. Germline V CDR1 and CDR2: DFQATT, SNEGSKA (reference sequence). Trimming took 8 bases from V and 4 from J; bases not matched to a gene: 7. The CDR3 loop spans 14 amino acids. CDR3 bases: TGCAGTCAGGGACTAGCGGGCCTGTCAGATACGCAGTATTTT. Its protein is CSQGLAGLSDTQYF.

This clonotype has a count of ten or more. V gene TRBV6-2 or TRBV6-3 combines with J gene TRBJ2-5, with 10 positions matching TRBD1. V was clipped by 6 bases and J by 2 bases; unmatched bases: 3. Germline lookup yields CDR1 MNHEY and CDR2 SVGEGT. The CDR3 has 14 residues. DNA for the CDR3: TGTGCCAGCAGCGGACAGGGGGTGCAAGAGACCCAGTACTTC. Translating it yields CASSGQGVQETQYF.

This clonotype was counted ten times or more. CDR3: CASSPTGTRAYNEQFF. The DNA of the CDR3 is TGTGCCAGCAGCCCCACAGGGACTAGAGCCTACAATGAGCAGTTCTTC. The chain is built from TRBV7-8 and TRBJ2-1; 8 bases agree with TRBD2. The length of the CDR3 is 16 residues. Germline V lookup: CDR1 SGHVS, CDR2 FQNEAQ. The V segment lost 5 bases and the J segment 2 bases; nucleotides outside the gene matches: 8.

This clonotype has ten or more counts. The rearrangement uses TRBV28 and TRBJ2-5; D may be TRBD2 (5 bases). The germline V gene has CDR1 MDHEN and CDR2 SYDVKM. There are 15 residues in the CDR3. V lost 1 base, J lost 2 bases, and 11 bases lay in between. CDR3 protein: CASSLFGNLQETQYF. The CDR3 nucleotides read TGTGCCAGCAGTTTATTCGGGAATTTACAAGAGACCCAGTACTTC.

This clonotype was counted at least ten times. V is TRBV20-1 and J is TRBJ2-1; TRBD2 aligns across 12 bases. Germline V gene data show CDR1 as DFQATT and CDR2 as SNEGSKA (reference sequence). The CDR3 is 17 residues long. Trimming removed 0 bases from V and 8 bases from J; junction bases left unmatched: 11. CDR3 residues: CSARDVLAGGPLHEQFF. As DNA, the CDR3 is TGCAGTGCTAGAGATGTGCTAGCGGGAGGGCCTCTGCATGAGCAGTTCTTC.

This clonotype was counted many times. CDR3 sequence reads: CASGPLETQYF. The CDR3 DNA follows: TGTGCCAGCGGGCCTCTCGAGACCCAGTACTTC. The chain is built from TRBV25-1 and TRBJ2-5; D is unresolved. Germline loops: CDR1 MGHDK, CDR2 SYGVNS. The CDR3 is made up of 11 amino acids. Trimming removed 8 bases from V and 5 bases from J, with 9 bases in between.

This clonotype has at least ten counts. The chain couples TRBV3-1 to TRBJ1-6; no clear D gene. There are 16 residues in the CDR3. Deletions cut 4 bases from V and 0 bases from J, with 10 bases between. In germline, CDR1 is LGHDT, CDR2 YNNKEL (reference sequence). CDR3 sequence (DNA): TGTGCCAGCAGCCCCTCTGGGAGCTCCTATAATTCACCCCTCCACTTT. Translating gives CASSPSGSSYNSPLHF. Full variable domain (remainder filled in from reference TRBV3-1 and TRBJ1-6): DTAVSQTPKYLVTQMGNDKSIKCEQNLGHDTMYWYKQDSKKFLKIMFSYNNKELIINETVPNRFSPKSPDKAHLNLHINSLELGDSAVYFCASSPSGSSYNSPLHFGNGTRLTVT.

This clonotype turned up a few times. V is TRBV5-1 and J is TRBJ2-5, with a tentative D call TRBD1 (6 bases). With 7 bases removed from V and 1 base from J, the gap between germline ends came to 20 bases. The CDR3 runs to 16 residues. Germline V CDR1 and CDR2: SGHRS, YFSETQ. The CDR3 nucleotides read TGCGCCAGCTCTAAAGGGGACACCCATCTCCAAGAGACCCAGTACTTC. Translated: CASSKGDTHLQETQYF.

This clonotype has more than one count but fewer than ten. The V and J genes are TRBV6-2 or TRBV6-3 and TRBJ1-5; D is possibly TRBD1 (6 bases). The CDR3 is 15 residues long. V gave up 2 bases and J gave up 3 bases, with 11 bases separating them. Germline values: CDR1 MNHEY, CDR2 SVGEGT. In DNA form, the CDR3 reads TGTGCCAGCAGTTACGGGGGGCCAAACAATCAGCCCCAGCATTTT. Its protein product is CASSYGGPNNQPQHF.

In this sample, this clonotype turned up many times. The genes are TRBV29-1 and TRBJ1-1; D not certain. The CDR3 consists of 13 residues. The germline V gene has CDR1 SQVTM and CDR2 ANQGSEA. V lost 6 bases to trimming and J lost 0 bases, with 11 bases between them. CDR3 residues: CSVWAAMNTEAFF. The CDR3 coding sequence is TGCAGCGTCTGGGCAGCTATGAACACTGAAGCTTTCTTT. The variable domain in full, with the rest retrieved from reference TRBV29-1 and TRBJ1-1, is SAVISQKPSRDICQRGTSLTIQCQVDSQVTMMFWYRQQPGQSLTLIATANQGSEATYESGFVIDKFPISRPNLTFSTLTVSNMSPEDSSIYLCSVWAAMNTEAFFGQGTRLTVV.

The chain is built from TRBV28 and TRBJ2-2; tentatively, D is TRBD2 (6 bases). The V gene's germline CDR1 is MDHEN and CDR2 SYDVKM. There are 12 residues in the CDR3. V was shortened by 8 bases and J by 3 bases, with 7 bases between the two germline ends. CDR3 loop: CASRGYTGELFF. CDR3 nucleotides: TGTGCCAGCCGGGGGTACACCGGGGAGCTGTTTTTT.

The chain employs TRBV18 and TRBJ1-1; no clear D. V was pared by 2 bases and J by 2 bases, with 12 bases between. This CDR3 comprises 15 residues. CDR1 and CDR2 from the germline V gene are KGHSH and LQKENI. The CDR3 coding sequence is TGTGCCAGCTCACCAGATCCGGCGGGCAACACTGAAGCTTTCTTT. Translation gives CASSPDPAGNTEAFF.

This clonotype has a count of ten or more. The chain is built from TRBV20-1 and TRBJ2-7, with TRBD1 identical over 7 bases. Unmatched junction bases numbered 5, after V lost 0 bases and J lost 0 bases. This CDR3 contains 15 residues. Germline V gene sequence: CDR1 DFQATT, CDR2 SNEGSKA (reference sequence). CDR3 coding DNA: TGCAGTGCTAGAGATTTAGACAGGGTCTCCTACGAGCAGTACTTC. It codes for CSARDLDRVSYEQYF.

About this clonotype itself: Being one base from a much bigger clone, this may be a read error. V is TRBV20-1 and J is TRBJ2-5; D remains ambiguous. CDR1 and CDR2 from the germline V gene are DFQATT and SNEGSKA (reference sequence). This CDR3 has 12 residues. The CDR3 region has the DNA TGCAGTGCTATGGACGTCCAAGAGACCCAGCACTTC. This sequence encodes CSAMDVQETQHF.

This clonotype showed up many times. The V call is TRBV7-6, the J call TRBJ1-1; 8 nucleotides line up with TRBD1. Looked up from germline, CDR1 is SGHVS and CDR2 is FNYEAQ. The CDR3 covers 16 residues. Trimming cost V 0 bases and J 5 bases; bases outside gene matches: 8. As DNA, the CDR3 is TGTGCCAGCAGCTTAGCCGGGACAGGTGGGGCTACTGAAGCTTTCTTT. Its translation is CASSLAGTGGATEAFF.

This clonotype was observed many times. The CDR3 sequence: CASSLTAASGNTIYF. The CDR3, as DNA: TGTGCCAGCAGCTTGACAGCGGCCTCTGGAAACACCATATATTTT. The rearrangement joins TRBV7-9 to TRBJ1-3; TRBD1 might be the D (5 bases). The CDR3 contains 15 residues. Trimming removed 3 bases at V and 0 bases at J, with 9 bases between. The germline V gene has CDR1 SEHNR and CDR2 FQNEAQ (reference sequence).